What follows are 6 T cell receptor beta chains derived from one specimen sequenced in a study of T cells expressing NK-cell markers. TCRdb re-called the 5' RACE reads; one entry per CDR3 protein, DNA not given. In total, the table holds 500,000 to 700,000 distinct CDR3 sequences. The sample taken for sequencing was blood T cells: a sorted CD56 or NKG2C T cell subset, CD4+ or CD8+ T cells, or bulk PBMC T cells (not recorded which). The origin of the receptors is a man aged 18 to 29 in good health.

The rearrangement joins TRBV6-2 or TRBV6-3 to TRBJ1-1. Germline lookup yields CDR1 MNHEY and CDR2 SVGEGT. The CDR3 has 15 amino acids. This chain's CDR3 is CASSYPIVGYTEAFF.

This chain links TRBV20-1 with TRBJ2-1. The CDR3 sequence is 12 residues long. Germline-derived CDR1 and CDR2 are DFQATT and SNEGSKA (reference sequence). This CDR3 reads CSVMDLDNEQFF.

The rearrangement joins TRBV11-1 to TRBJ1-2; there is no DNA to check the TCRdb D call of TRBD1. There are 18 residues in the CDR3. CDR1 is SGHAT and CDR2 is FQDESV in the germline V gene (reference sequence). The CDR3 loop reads CASSPRGDRGQSNYGYTF.

CDR3: CSARSLPTGGGEQFF. This chain joins TRBV20-1 and TRBJ2-1; TCRdb indicates TRBD1, and absent DNA this call remains unverified. The CDR3 length is 15 residues. Germline assignment: CDR1 DFQATT and CDR2 SNEGSKA (reference sequence).

This CDR3 reads CASGLGGLTQPQHF. This sequence joins TRBV12-3 or TRBV12-4 and TRBJ1-5; TCRdb picks TRBD1, but there is no DNA to check that call. This CDR3 comprises 14 residues.

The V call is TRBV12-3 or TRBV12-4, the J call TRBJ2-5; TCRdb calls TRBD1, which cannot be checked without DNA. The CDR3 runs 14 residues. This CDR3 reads CASSRPGMGETQYF.